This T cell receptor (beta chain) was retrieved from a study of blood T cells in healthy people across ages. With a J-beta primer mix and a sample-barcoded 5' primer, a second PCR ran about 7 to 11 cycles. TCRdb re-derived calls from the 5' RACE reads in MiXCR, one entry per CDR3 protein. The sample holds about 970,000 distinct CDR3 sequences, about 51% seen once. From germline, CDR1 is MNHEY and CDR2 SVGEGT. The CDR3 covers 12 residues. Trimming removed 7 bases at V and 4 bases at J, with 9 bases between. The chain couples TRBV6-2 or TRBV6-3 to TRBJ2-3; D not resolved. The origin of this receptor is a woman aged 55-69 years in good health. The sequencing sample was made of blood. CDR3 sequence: CASKAEADTQYF. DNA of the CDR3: TGTGCCAGCAAGGCCGAAGCAGATACGCAGTATTTT.